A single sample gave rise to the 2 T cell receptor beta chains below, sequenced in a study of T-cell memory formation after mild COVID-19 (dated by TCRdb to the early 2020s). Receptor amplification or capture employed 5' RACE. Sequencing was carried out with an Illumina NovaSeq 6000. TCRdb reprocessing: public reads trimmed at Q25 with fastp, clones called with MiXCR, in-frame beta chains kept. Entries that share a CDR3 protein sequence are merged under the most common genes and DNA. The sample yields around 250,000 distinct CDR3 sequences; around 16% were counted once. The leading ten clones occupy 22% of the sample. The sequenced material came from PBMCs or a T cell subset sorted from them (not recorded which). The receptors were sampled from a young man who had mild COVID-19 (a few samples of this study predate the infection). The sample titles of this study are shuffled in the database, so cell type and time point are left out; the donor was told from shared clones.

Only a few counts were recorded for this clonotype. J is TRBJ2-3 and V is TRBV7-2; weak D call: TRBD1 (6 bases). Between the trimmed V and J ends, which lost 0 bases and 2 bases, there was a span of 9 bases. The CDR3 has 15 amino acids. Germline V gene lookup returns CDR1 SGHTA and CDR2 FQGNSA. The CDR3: CASSLAGAYTDTQYF. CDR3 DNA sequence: TGTGCCAGCAGCTTAGCGGGGGCCTACACAGATACGCAGTATTTT.

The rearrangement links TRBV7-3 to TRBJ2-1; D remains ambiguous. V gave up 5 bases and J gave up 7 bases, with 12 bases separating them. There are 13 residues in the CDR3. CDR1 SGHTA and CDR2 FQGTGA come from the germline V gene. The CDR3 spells CASSPGPSNEQFF. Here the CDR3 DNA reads TGTGCCAGCAGCCCCGGGCCTAGTAATGAGCAGTTCTTC.